This TCR beta chain was observed in a study of blood T cell repertoires in COVID-19. Per the original methods: Nucleated cell number was recorded as an estimate derived from reference gene primer amplification. Sequencing was performed with immunoSEQ multiplex PCR; in TCRdb, only in-frame clones are kept and a portion is missing. The V and J calls and clone size are taken from that table; D and trimming were inferred from the DNA. Among over 250,000 clones listed, approximately 90% were seen once. V lost 4 bases to trimming and J lost 5 bases, with 12 bases between them. Germline V gene sequence: CDR1 MNHEY, CDR2 SVGEGT. The CDR3 extends over 15 amino acids.

Sequencing used PBMCs or T cells enriched from blood (not recorded which). The origin of this receptor is a woman in her late teens or twenties who had recovered from COVID-19. This sequence joins TRBV6-2 or TRBV6-3 and TRBJ1-6; no clear D. CDR3 region: CASSSHARDNSPLHF. CDR3 bases: TGTGCCAGCAGTTCCCACGCGAGGGATAATTCACCCCTCCACTTT.